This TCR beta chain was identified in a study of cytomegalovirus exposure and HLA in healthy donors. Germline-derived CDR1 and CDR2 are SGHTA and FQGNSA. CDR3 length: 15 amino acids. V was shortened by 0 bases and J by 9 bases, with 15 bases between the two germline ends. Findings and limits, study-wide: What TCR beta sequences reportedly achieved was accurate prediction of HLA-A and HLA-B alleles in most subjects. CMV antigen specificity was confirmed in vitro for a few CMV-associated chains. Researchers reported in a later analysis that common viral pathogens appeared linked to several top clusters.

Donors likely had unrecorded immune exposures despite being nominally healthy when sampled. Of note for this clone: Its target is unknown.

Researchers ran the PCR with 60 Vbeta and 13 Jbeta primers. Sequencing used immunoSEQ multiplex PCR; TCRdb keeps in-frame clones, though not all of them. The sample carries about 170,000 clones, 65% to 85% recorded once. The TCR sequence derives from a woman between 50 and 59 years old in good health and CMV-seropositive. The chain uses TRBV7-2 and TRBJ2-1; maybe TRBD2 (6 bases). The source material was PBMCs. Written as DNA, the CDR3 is TGTGCCAGCAGCTTAGCGGGGGGTATAGACACTGAGCAGTTCTTC. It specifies CASSLAGGIDTEQFF.